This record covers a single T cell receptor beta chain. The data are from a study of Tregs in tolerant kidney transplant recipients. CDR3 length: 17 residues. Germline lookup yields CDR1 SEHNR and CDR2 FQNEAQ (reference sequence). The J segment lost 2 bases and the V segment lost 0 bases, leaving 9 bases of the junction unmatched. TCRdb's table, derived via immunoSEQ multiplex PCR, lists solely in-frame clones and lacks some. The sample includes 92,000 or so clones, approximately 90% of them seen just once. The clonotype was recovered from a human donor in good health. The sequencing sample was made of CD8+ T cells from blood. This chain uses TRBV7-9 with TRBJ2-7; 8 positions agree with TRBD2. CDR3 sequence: CASSLAGWSGSPYEQYF. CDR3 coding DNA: TGTGCCAGCAGCTTAGCAGGATGGAGCGGGAGTCCCTACGAGCAGTACTTC.